The 22 T cell receptor beta chains reported below all come from one sample, sequenced in a study of T and B cells in COVID-19 patients. Multiplex PCR with BIOMED2 TRB-A/B primer pools amplified TRB rearrangements. TCRdb passed the multiplex PCR reads through MiXCR, listing each CDR3 protein once. The sample consists of fewer than 15,000 distinct CDR3 sequences, around 25% of them appearing once. Each TRB amplification used roughly 230-550 ng of genomic DNA from blood. What was sequenced was blood. These receptors all stem from a human donor who had recovered from COVID-19.

This clonotype is termed medium-sized. This chain connects TRBV6-5 to TRBJ2-5; D possibly uses TRBD1 or TRBD2 (6 bases each). The germline CDR1 and CDR2 sequences are MNHEY and SVGAGI. The ends were cut back, 6 bases at V and 5 bases at J, with 22 bases in the middle. This CDR3 is built from 16 residues. This CDR3 reads CASSRRTGRLGETQYF. In DNA, the CDR3 is TGTGCCAGCAGCCGACGCACAGGGAGGCTAGGGGAGACCCAGTACTTC.

As for this clonotype: The DNA is left out, because the CDR3 cannot be placed on it with certainty; the CDR3 is given as TCRdb lists it. This sequence joins TRBV7-5 and TRBJ2-5. TRBV7-5 is reported as a pseudogene. Inclusive of both ends, the CDR3 amounts to 17 amino acids. The CDR3 loop reads CISVPAAYNQMEETQYF.

The chain couples TRBV18 to TRBJ2-7; 10 bases map to TRBD1. Germline CDR1 is KGHSH and CDR2 is LQKENI. The CDR3 spans 14 residues. V shed 3 bases, J shed 2 bases, and the junction held 1 base outside the gene matches. CDR3 sequence (DNA): TGTGCCAGCTCACCTGGGACAGGGGCCTACGAGCAGTACTTC. This sequence encodes CASSPGTGAYEQYF. Together with reference TRBV18 and TRBJ2-7, the CDR3 gives the full variable domain: NAGVMQNPRHLVRRRGQEARLRCSPMKGHSHVYWYRQLPEEGLKFMVYLQKENIIDESGMPKERFSAEFPKEGPSILRIQQVVRGDSAAYFCASSPGTGAYEQYFGPGTRLTVT.

This clonotype is classed as medium-sized. The chain is built from TRBV12-3 or TRBV12-4 and TRBJ2-2; D gene uncertain. V gave up 8 bases and J gave up 3 bases, with 10 bases separating them. The CDR3 spans 13 residues. The CDR3 spells CASYRLYTGELFF. CDR3 nucleotides: TGTGCCAGCTACCGACTTTACACCGGGGAGCTGTTTTTT.

V gene TRBV27 combines with J gene TRBJ2-7; TRBD2 matches at 9 bases. From germline, CDR1 is MNHEY and CDR2 SMNVEV (reference sequence). The V segment lost 7 bases and the J segment 3 bases; nucleotides outside the gene matches: 4. The CDR3 contains 13 residues. DNA of the CDR3: TGTGCCAGCACGGGGACTAGCATCTACGAGCAGTACTTC. Translation gives CASTGTSIYEQYF.

This chain connects TRBV20-1 to TRBJ2-7; D not resolved. The length of the CDR3 is 14 residues. Germline V gene data show CDR1 as DFQATT and CDR2 as SNEGSKA (reference sequence). V was cut by 1 base and J by 0 bases, with 10 bases left in between. Here the CDR3 reads CSARGAGFSYEQYF. CDR3 nucleotides: TGCAGTGCTAGAGGTGCAGGTTTCTCCTACGAGCAGTACTTC.

This rearrangement joins TRBV7-9 to TRBJ2-5; D gene ambiguous. Germline V gene data show CDR1 as SEHNR and CDR2 as FQNEAQ (reference sequence). This CDR3 spans 11 amino acids. The V end lost 2 bases, the J end lost 4 bases, and 2 bases lay between the germline ends. The CDR3 is CASSLSETQYF. The CDR3 DNA reads as TGTGCCAGCAGCTTATCAGAGACCCAGTACTTC.

By share, this clonotype counts as medium-sized. The germline gene is not matched at one end of the junction; a read error may be the cause. The chain employs TRBV29-1 and TRBJ2-7; weak D call: TRBD2 (5 bases). This CDR3 has 14 residues. Germline loops: CDR1 SQVTM, CDR2 ANQGSEA. The CDR3 here is CSVDGEQDSSEQYF. The CDR3 DNA follows: TGCAGCGTCGACGGGGAGCAGGATTCCTCCGAGCAGTACTTC.

This chain connects TRBV5-1 to TRBJ2-3; 11 nucleotides align to TRBD2. J lost 3 bases, V lost 1 base, and 4 bases had no gene match. CDR3 length equals 16 residues. Germline V gene lookup returns CDR1 SGHRS and CDR2 YFSETQ. CDR3 sequence: CASSLLAGGWTDTQYF. CDR3 DNA: TGCGCCAGCAGCTTGCTAGCGGGGGGTTGGACAGATACGCAGTATTTT.

By sample fraction, this clonotype is medium-sized (0.01 to 0.1%). The chain employs TRBV19 and TRBJ1-2, with TRBD1 matching over 8 bases. Per the germline V gene, CDR1 is LNHDA and CDR2 is SQIVND (reference sequence). This CDR3 region has 13 residues. V lost 3 bases, J lost 7 bases, and 4 bases stayed unmatched. The CDR3 DNA is TGTGCCAGTAGTATCCTTCAGGGGGCTGGCTACACCTTC. Translated: CASSILQGAGYTF.

The chain uses TRBV6-5 and TRBJ2-4; D perhaps matches TRBD2 (7 bases). Per germline, CDR1 MNHEY and CDR2 SVGAGI. The V end lost 5 bases, the J end lost 1 base, and 30 bases lay between the germline ends. The CDR3 runs to 21 residues. The CDR3 loop reads CASSLSGLASAGRGAKNIQYF. The CDR3 DNA reads as TGTGCCAGCAGTCTATCCGGTCTCGCCTCGGCGGGGAGGGGGGCCAAAAACATTCAGTACTTC.

This chain connects TRBV6-5 to TRBJ1-4; D is unclear. V lost 6 bases and J lost 4, with 12 bases in between. In germline, CDR1 is MNHEY, CDR2 SVGAGI. This CDR3 has 14 amino acids. CDR3 bases: TGTGCCAGCAGCTCCACGAGTTTTAATGAAAAACTGTTTTTT. It encodes CASSSTSFNEKLFF.

The chain links TRBV11-1 to TRBJ2-7; D perhaps matches TRBD2 (7 bases). V gave up 2 bases and J gave up 5 bases, with 10 bases separating them. In germline, CDR1 is SGHAT, CDR2 FQDESV (reference sequence). The CDR3 is 13 amino acids. The CDR3 sequence is CASSLWEGDEQYF. The CDR3 DNA follows: TGTGCCAGCAGCTTATGGGAGGGGGACGAGCAGTACTTC.

CDR3 sequence reads: CASSPVTSGGTPIHNEQFF. The CDR3 DNA reads as TGTGCCAGCAGCCCCGTGACTAGCGGGGGGACACCGATTCACAATGAGCAGTTCTTC. The J gene is TRBJ2-1, the V gene TRBV6-1; 13 positions agree with TRBD2. The germline V gene encodes CDR1 MNHNS and CDR2 SASEGT. The CDR3 totals 19 residues. V was pared by 6 bases and J by 5 bases, with 16 bases of the junction left unmatched.

Judged by abundance, this clonotype is medium-sized. The V and J genes are TRBV19 and TRBJ2-7, with D unclear. Trimming removed 4 bases from V and 2 bases from J, with 9 bases in between. The germline V gene has CDR1 LNHDA and CDR2 SQIVND (reference sequence). The CDR3 spans 13 residues. CDR3: CASSKDGAYEQYF. The CDR3 coding sequence is TGTGCCAGTAGTAAAGACGGAGCCTACGAGCAGTACTTC.

The chain links TRBV10-3 to TRBJ2-1; 7 bases line up with TRBD2. The CDR3 covers 16 residues. Trimming took 3 bases from V and 7 from J; bases not matched to a gene: 12. Germline V gene data show CDR1 as ENHRY and CDR2 as SYGVKD. The CDR3 spells CAISDPASGGRNEQFF. The CDR3 DNA sequence: TGTGCCATCAGTGACCCCGCTAGCGGAGGTAGGAATGAGCAGTTCTTC.

V gene TRBV6-5 combines with J gene TRBJ1-1; no definite D call. Germline CDR1 and CDR2: MNHEY and SVGAGI. The V and J ends lost 6 bases and 6 bases respectively, with 17 bases between them. The CDR3 extends over 14 amino acids. CDR3 nucleotides: TGTGCCAGCAGCCCCCGCGGGAAGGGCCCTGAAGCTTTCTTT. Amino acid sequence: CASSPRGKGPEAFF.

This clonotype was recorded a few times. The rearrangement links TRBV6-2 or TRBV6-3 to TRBJ2-1, with 7 positions matching TRBD2. The CDR3 runs 13 residues. Germline V gene data show CDR1 as MNHEY and CDR2 as SVGEGT. The ends lost 8 bases at V and 7 bases at J; junction bases unmatched: 8. CDR3 nucleotide sequence: TGTGCCAGCCGCTTGGGGGGAGGGAATGAGCAGTTCTTC. Protein sequence: CASRLGGGNEQFF.

J is TRBJ2-6 and V is TRBV14; D gene uncertain. CDR1 and CDR2 (germline): SGHDN, FVKESK. Trimming stripped 1 base from V and 2 bases from J, with 6 bases between. The CDR3 is 15 residues long. CDR3 amino acids: CASSQGVAGANVLTF. The DNA for the CDR3 is TGTGCCAGCAGCCAAGGGGTTGCTGGGGCCAACGTCCTGACTTTC. The full variable domain, with the rest looked up from reference TRBV14 and TRBJ2-6, is EAGVTQFPSHSVIEKGQTVTLRCDPISGHDNLYWYRRVMGKEIKFLLHFVKESKQDESGMPNNRFLAERTGGTYSTLKVQPAELEDSGVYFCASSQGVAGANVLTFGAGSRLTVL.

This sequence joins TRBV5-4 and TRBJ1-6; tentatively, D is TRBD1 (5 bases). The germline V gene encodes CDR1 SGHNT and CDR2 YYREEE (reference sequence). This CDR3 has 17 amino acids. V was pared by 0 bases and J by 3 bases, with 13 bases between. CDR3 sequence reads: CASSLGQPTNYNSPLHF. DNA of the CDR3: TGTGCCAGCAGCTTGGGACAGCCAACGAACTATAATTCACCCCTCCACTTT.

DNA for the CDR3: TGTGCCAGCAGCCGGTTGGACAGTTCCTACGAGCAGTACTTC. It is translated as CASSRLDSSYEQYF. V usage is TRBV5-4 and J usage is TRBJ2-7, with TRBD1 as a possible D gene (6 bases). Looked up from germline, CDR1 is SGHNT and CDR2 is YYREEE (reference sequence). The CDR3 totals 14 residues. V lost 4 bases to trimming and J lost 1 base, with 12 bases between them.

By share of the sample, this clonotype is medium-sized (0.01 to 0.1%). This chain uses TRBV19 with TRBJ1-2; TRBD1 matches 9 bases. CDR3 size: 12 residues. The V gene end was trimmed by 8 bases and the J gene end by 4 bases; junction bases not matched to a gene: 2. Germline-derived CDR1 and CDR2 are LNHDA and SQIVND (reference sequence). The DNA for the CDR3 is TGTGCCAGTTGGACAGGGGCCTATGGCTACACCTTC. This sequence encodes CASWTGAYGYTF.